The rows below give T cell receptor beta chains drawn from one sample of a study of T cell repertoires in cytomegalovirus infection. Each CDR3 protein is one row after TCRdb ran MiXCR on the reads. This table has some 180,000 distinct CDR3 sequences, about 21% appearing once. What was sequenced was PBMCs. These receptors were taken from a human donor in good health (CMV status not recorded). Some clones in this sample may be carry-over from other donors' samples. CDR3s include the opening cysteine and the closing phenylalanine or tryptophan. D genes are given only for firm matches. Only part of the rows carry a size: once, few, many, or a class if the clone is expanded.

v_gene: TRBV12-3/TRBV12-4
abundance: many
j_gene: TRBJ2-6
d_gene: .
CDR3nt: TGTGCCAGCAGTTTTGGGCACACCTCTGGGGCCAACGTCCTGACTTTC
CDR3aa: CASSFGHTSGANVLTF

v_gene: TRBV19
abundance: few
j_gene: TRBJ2-1
d_gene: .
CDR3nt: TGTGCCAGTAGCAAAGGAACCTTTCTGCGCCACAATGAGCAGTTCTTC
CDR3aa: CASSKGTFLRHNEQFF

v_gene: TRBV12-3/TRBV12-4
abundance: few
j_gene: TRBJ2-6
d_gene: TRBD2
CDR3nt: TGTGCCAGCAGTGCGACTAGCGGGAGAATCTCTGGGGCCAACGTCCTGACTTTC
CDR3aa: CASSATSGRISGANVLTF

v_gene: TRBV7-3
abundance: .
j_gene: TRBJ2-3
d_gene: .
CDR3nt: TGTGCCAGCAGCTCGCACCTTAGGGATACGCAGTATTTT
CDR3aa: CASSSHLRDTQYF

v_gene: TRBV5-1
abundance: few
j_gene: TRBJ2-3
d_gene: .
CDR3nt: TGCGCCAGCAGCTTCCAACTTACCAAGACCACAGATACGCAGTATTTT
CDR3aa: CASSFQLTKTTDTQYF

v_gene: TRBV7-2
abundance: few
j_gene: TRBJ1-2
d_gene: TRBD1
CDR3nt: TGTGCCAGCAGCTCGGGACAGTGGAATGGCTACACCTTC
CDR3aa: CASSSGQWNGYTF

v_gene: TRBV7-8
abundance: many
j_gene: TRBJ1-2
d_gene: TRBD1
CDR3nt: TGTGCCAGCAGCCTCGGACAGGACCTCTATGGCTACACCTTC
CDR3aa: CASSLGQDLYGYTF

v_gene: TRBV19
abundance: .
j_gene: TRBJ2-7
d_gene: TRBD2
CDR3nt: TGTGCCAGTAGTGCGACTAGCGGGGCGTACGAGCAGTACTTC
CDR3aa: CASSATSGAYEQYF

v_gene: TRBV11-2
abundance: many
j_gene: TRBJ2-1
d_gene: .
CDR3nt: TGTGCCAGCAGCCCGCGGACGGGGGGCGAGCAGTTCTTC
CDR3aa: CASSPRTGGEQFF

v_gene: TRBV29-1
abundance: .
j_gene: TRBJ2-1
d_gene: .
CDR3nt: TGCAGCGTTGAAGATCGGGGCAATGAGCAGTTCTTC
CDR3aa: CSVEDRGNEQFF

v_gene: TRBV27
abundance: few
j_gene: TRBJ2-1
d_gene: TRBD1
CDR3nt: TGTGCCAGCAGTTACACTACAGGGGTCAATGAGCAGTTCTTC
CDR3aa: CASSYTTGVNEQFF

v_gene: TRBV28
abundance: .
j_gene: TRBJ1-1
d_gene: .
CDR3nt: TGTGCCAGCAGTTTACTTCAGCCCAACACTGAAGCTTTCTTT
CDR3aa: CASSLLQPNTEAFF

v_gene: TRBV7-2
abundance: many
j_gene: TRBJ2-5
d_gene: .
CDR3nt: TGTGCCAGCAGCTCAGGACTATCCGGGAGTGAGACCCAGTACTTC
CDR3aa: CASSSGLSGSETQYF

v_gene: TRBV7-2
abundance: many
j_gene: TRBJ2-1
d_gene: TRBD2
CDR3nt: TGTGCCAGCAGCTTAGGACTAGCGGGAGTCGAGCAGTTCTTC
CDR3aa: CASSLGLAGVEQFF

v_gene: TRBV20-1
abundance: few
j_gene: TRBJ1-4
d_gene: .
CDR3nt: TGCAGTGCTAGAGATTCGCGGGGGGCAGGAGAAAAACTGTTTTTT
CDR3aa: CSARDSRGAGEKLFF

v_gene: TRBV7-2
abundance: .
j_gene: TRBJ2-7
d_gene: TRBD1
CDR3nt: TGTGCCAGCAGCCTGTACAGGGGGCTACCCTACGAGCAGTACTTC
CDR3aa: CASSLYRGLPYEQYF

v_gene: TRBV19
abundance: .
j_gene: TRBJ1-5
d_gene: .
CDR3nt: TGTGCCAGTAGTATAGAGGCGGCCATACAGCCCCAGCATTTT
CDR3aa: CASSIEAAIQPQHF

v_gene: TRBV4-2
abundance: .
j_gene: TRBJ1-1
d_gene: TRBD1
CDR3nt: TGTGCCAGCAGCCAACCTAGGACAGGGGGCACTGAAGCTTTCTTT
CDR3aa: CASSQPRTGGTEAFF

v_gene: TRBV5-1
abundance: few
j_gene: TRBJ1-5
d_gene: .
CDR3nt: TGCGCCAGCAGCTTGGAAAAAAATCAGCCCCAGCATTTT
CDR3aa: CASSLEKNQPQHF

v_gene: TRBV7-6
abundance: many
j_gene: TRBJ1-1
d_gene: TRBD1
CDR3nt: TGTGCCAGCAGCGGACAACCCGGCAGGGGGGGGACTGAAGCTTTCTTT
CDR3aa: CASSGQPGRGGTEAFF

v_gene: TRBV7-2
abundance: .
j_gene: TRBJ2-5
d_gene: TRBD2
CDR3nt: TGTGCCAGCAGCCTGGGGACTAGCGGGAGGGGACACCAGTACTTC
CDR3aa: CASSLGTSGRGHQYF

v_gene: TRBV18
abundance: .
j_gene: TRBJ1-5
d_gene: .
CDR3nt: TGTGCCAGCTCTCCGCGGGGTAATAGCAATCAGCCCCAGCATTTT
CDR3aa: CASSPRGNSNQPQHF

v_gene: TRBV2
abundance: many
j_gene: TRBJ1-2
d_gene: TRBD1
CDR3nt: TGTGCCAGCAGTGAATGGGTGGGACAGGGCGGCTATGGCTACACCTTC
CDR3aa: CASSEWVGQGGYGYTF

v_gene: TRBV7-9
abundance: .
j_gene: TRBJ2-1
d_gene: .
CDR3nt: TGTGCCAGCACCAATAGACCTTTGGGTGGGGGGTATGAGCAGTTCTTC
CDR3aa: CASTNRPLGGGYEQFF

v_gene: TRBV28
abundance: .
j_gene: TRBJ1-5
d_gene: .
CDR3nt: TGTGCCAACAAGGCCGGGACGGGAAATCAGCCCCAGCATTTT
CDR3aa: CANKAGTGNQPQHF

v_gene: TRBV11-3
abundance: many
j_gene: TRBJ1-1
d_gene: .
CDR3nt: TGTGCCAGCAGCACGGCAATGAACACTGAAGCTTTCTTT
CDR3aa: CASSTAMNTEAFF

v_gene: TRBV2
abundance: many
j_gene: TRBJ2-2
d_gene: .
CDR3nt: TGTGCCAGCAGTGAAAGGGTCGGGGAGCTGTTTTTT
CDR3aa: CASSERVGELFF

v_gene: TRBV5-5
abundance: many
j_gene: TRBJ1-2
d_gene: .
CDR3nt: TGTGCCAGCAGCTTTGCCGGAAACTATGGCTACACCTTC
CDR3aa: CASSFAGNYGYTF

v_gene: TRBV20-1
abundance: .
j_gene: TRBJ2-1
d_gene: .
CDR3nt: TGCAGTGCTAGACCGGGATACTCCTACAATGAGCAGTTCTTC
CDR3aa: CSARPGYSYNEQFF

v_gene: TRBV4-2
abundance: .
j_gene: TRBJ1-3
d_gene: TRBD1
CDR3nt: TGTGCCAGCAGCCCCGGACAGGGGGCAGGAAACACCATATATTTT
CDR3aa: CASSPGQGAGNTIYF

v_gene: TRBV25-1
abundance: few
j_gene: TRBJ2-4
d_gene: .
CDR3nt: TGTGCCAGCAGCAGCGGACTCGGCAAAAACATTCAGTACTTC
CDR3aa: CASSSGLGKNIQYF

v_gene: TRBV20-1
abundance: few
j_gene: TRBJ2-7
d_gene: TRBD1
CDR3nt: TGCAGTGCTAGAGACGGACAGGGAAGATCCTACGAGCAGTACTTC
CDR3aa: CSARDGQGRSYEQYF

v_gene: TRBV29-1
abundance: .
j_gene: TRBJ1-1
d_gene: TRBD1
CDR3nt: TGCAGCGTAGACTCGGGACAGGGGACGAACACTGAAGCTTTCTTT
CDR3aa: CSVDSGQGTNTEAFF

v_gene: TRBV7-9
abundance: many
j_gene: TRBJ2-7
d_gene: TRBD2
CDR3nt: TGTGCCAGCAGCTTAGGGTACTCGGGACTAGCGACCCTGTACTACGAGCAGTACTTC
CDR3aa: CASSLGYSGLATLYYEQYF

v_gene: TRBV4-1
abundance: many
j_gene: TRBJ2-7
d_gene: .
CDR3nt: TGCGCCAGCAGCCAAGAAGTCCTGGACCAATCCTACGAGCAGTACTTC
CDR3aa: CASSQEVLDQSYEQYF

v_gene: TRBV5-4
abundance: few
j_gene: TRBJ2-7
d_gene: TRBD2
CDR3nt: TGTGCCAGCAGCCTTTCCGGGACTAGCGGGTTCGAGCAGTACTTC
CDR3aa: CASSLSGTSGFEQYF

v_gene: TRBV6-6
abundance: many
j_gene: TRBJ1-2
d_gene: .
CDR3nt: TGTGCCAGCAGTTACTCCGGATCTCAAGATGGCTACACCTTC
CDR3aa: CASSYSGSQDGYTF

v_gene: TRBV10-3
abundance: .
j_gene: TRBJ2-1
d_gene: .
CDR3nt: TGTGCCATCACTGGAGATTACAATGAGCAGTTCTTC
CDR3aa: CAITGDYNEQFF

v_gene: TRBV5-4
abundance: .
j_gene: TRBJ2-3
d_gene: .
CDR3nt: TGTGCCAGCAGCTTGCAGTGGGAGGATACGCAGTATTTT
CDR3aa: CASSLQWEDTQYF

v_gene: TRBV5-1
abundance: few
j_gene: TRBJ2-3
d_gene: TRBD2
CDR3nt: TGCGCCAGCAGCTTGGCGCTAGCGGGAGCAAGGGATACGCAGTATTTT
CDR3aa: CASSLALAGARDTQYF

v_gene: TRBV6-1
abundance: .
j_gene: TRBJ2-2
d_gene: TRBD2
CDR3nt: TGTGCCAGCAGACGGGCTAGCGGGAGTACCGGGGAGCTGTTTTTT
CDR3aa: CASRRASGSTGELFF

v_gene: TRBV14
abundance: .
j_gene: TRBJ1-1
d_gene: .
CDR3nt: TGTGCCAGCAGCCAAGATCTTCAGACTGAAGCTTTCTTT
CDR3aa: CASSQDLQTEAFF

v_gene: TRBV6-6
abundance: .
j_gene: TRBJ2-1
d_gene: .
CDR3nt: TGTGCCAGTCAAAGGGACCCGTCCACCCATGAGCAGTTCTTC
CDR3aa: CASQRDPSTHEQFF

v_gene: TRBV28
abundance: .
j_gene: TRBJ2-1
d_gene: .
CDR3nt: TGTGCCAGCAGTCCCTACCCGGTAGATGAGCAGTTCTTC
CDR3aa: CASSPYPVDEQFF

v_gene: TRBV7-2
abundance: many
j_gene: TRBJ1-6
d_gene: .
CDR3nt: TGTGCCAGCAGCTCAAATTCAGGGGATGGTCGTAATTCACCCCTCCACTTT
CDR3aa: CASSSNSGDGRNSPLHF

v_gene: TRBV5-1
abundance: many
j_gene: TRBJ2-3
d_gene: TRBD2
CDR3nt: TGCGCCAGCAGCGCAGAGCGGGGAACAGATACGCAGTATTTT
CDR3aa: CASSAERGTDTQYF

v_gene: TRBV2
abundance: .
j_gene: TRBJ2-7
d_gene: .
CDR3nt: TGTGCCAGCACCGAATATGGCGGGACAAAGCTCTACGAGCAGTACTTC
CDR3aa: CASTEYGGTKLYEQYF

v_gene: TRBV10-3
abundance: .
j_gene: TRBJ1-1
d_gene: TRBD1
CDR3nt: TGTGCCATCAGTGAGTCGACAGGGACGAACACTGAAGCTTTCTTT
CDR3aa: CAISESTGTNTEAFF

v_gene: TRBV25-1
abundance: .
j_gene: TRBJ1-2
d_gene: .
CDR3nt: TGTGCCAGCAGTGATCCTCGGGACACCCCCTATGGCTACACCTTC
CDR3aa: CASSDPRDTPYGYTF

v_gene: TRBV7-2
abundance: many
j_gene: TRBJ1-2
d_gene: .
CDR3nt: TGTGCCAGCAGCCTTCAACTGACAGGCGGCTACTACACCTTC
CDR3aa: CASSLQLTGGYYTF

v_gene: TRBV19
abundance: few
j_gene: TRBJ1-1
d_gene: .
CDR3nt: TGTGCCAGTAGTATAAGGGGCGGAGGGAACACTGAAGCTTTCTTT
CDR3aa: CASSIRGGGNTEAFF

v_gene: TRBV7-3
abundance: many
j_gene: TRBJ2-1
d_gene: TRBD2
CDR3nt: TGTGCCAGCAGCTTCCATAGCGGGGGCTCCTACAATGAGCAGTTCTTC
CDR3aa: CASSFHSGGSYNEQFF

v_gene: TRBV18
abundance: .
j_gene: TRBJ2-1
d_gene: TRBD2
CDR3nt: TGTGCCAGCTCACCTAGCGGGAGGGCCAACAATGAGCAGTTCTTC
CDR3aa: CASSPSGRANNEQFF

v_gene: TRBV14
abundance: few
j_gene: TRBJ2-5
d_gene: .
CDR3nt: TGTGCCAGTACACCTTCGGGGATTTCAGAGACCCAGTACTTC
CDR3aa: CASTPSGISETQYF

v_gene: TRBV27
abundance: .
j_gene: TRBJ1-2
d_gene: .
CDR3nt: TGTGCCAGCAGCCGCGGGACCTTCTATGGCTACACCTTC
CDR3aa: CASSRGTFYGYTF

v_gene: TRBV20-1
abundance: .
j_gene: TRBJ2-7
d_gene: .
CDR3nt: TGCAGTGCTAGTAGGTTTGCAGAGCCTGAGCAGTACTTC
CDR3aa: CSASRFAEPEQYF

v_gene: TRBV4-2
abundance: .
j_gene: TRBJ1-4
d_gene: .
CDR3nt: TGTGCCAGCAGCCAAGCTACAGATAATGAAAAACTGTTTTTT
CDR3aa: CASSQATDNEKLFF